This T cell receptor beta chain was found in a study of human T cells and chemical hapten exposure. Study at large: Sensitization involved placing 2% DPC onto an approximately 2 cm by approximately 2 cm region of upper inner arm skin. Study-wide points: Significantly more large CDR3 similarity clusters were formed by expanded TCRs than by controls.

A word on this clonotype: The antigen is unknown.

CDR3 length: 15 amino acids. The germline CDR1 and CDR2 sequences are LGHNA and YNFKEQ. Trimming left V 3 bases short and J 2 bases short, with 10 bases between. Time point denoted: pre-sensitization, week 0. Noted treatment: therapeutic diphenylcyclopropenone sensitization with weekly scalp DPC. People who gave samples had alopecia, were 18 to 70 years old, and were suitable for DPC. Unfractionated whole blood served as the source for total RNA extraction. In TCRdb, the RACE reads were re-called with MiXCR into one record per CDR3 protein. Among around 200,000 distinct CDR3 sequences listed, nearly 30% were seen once.

This TCR derives from a woman in her 30s with alopecia areata. Some clones in this sample may be carry-over from other donors' samples. The specimen comprised whole blood, sampled in connection with sensitization to the hapten diphenylcyclopropenone (DPC). The chain combines TRBV4-2 with TRBJ2-2; possibly TRBD1 for D (6 bases). CDR3 in DNA: TGTGCCAGCAGCCAGGCAGGGACAAACACCGGGGAGCTGTTTTTT. Amino acid sequence: CASSQAGTNTGELFF.